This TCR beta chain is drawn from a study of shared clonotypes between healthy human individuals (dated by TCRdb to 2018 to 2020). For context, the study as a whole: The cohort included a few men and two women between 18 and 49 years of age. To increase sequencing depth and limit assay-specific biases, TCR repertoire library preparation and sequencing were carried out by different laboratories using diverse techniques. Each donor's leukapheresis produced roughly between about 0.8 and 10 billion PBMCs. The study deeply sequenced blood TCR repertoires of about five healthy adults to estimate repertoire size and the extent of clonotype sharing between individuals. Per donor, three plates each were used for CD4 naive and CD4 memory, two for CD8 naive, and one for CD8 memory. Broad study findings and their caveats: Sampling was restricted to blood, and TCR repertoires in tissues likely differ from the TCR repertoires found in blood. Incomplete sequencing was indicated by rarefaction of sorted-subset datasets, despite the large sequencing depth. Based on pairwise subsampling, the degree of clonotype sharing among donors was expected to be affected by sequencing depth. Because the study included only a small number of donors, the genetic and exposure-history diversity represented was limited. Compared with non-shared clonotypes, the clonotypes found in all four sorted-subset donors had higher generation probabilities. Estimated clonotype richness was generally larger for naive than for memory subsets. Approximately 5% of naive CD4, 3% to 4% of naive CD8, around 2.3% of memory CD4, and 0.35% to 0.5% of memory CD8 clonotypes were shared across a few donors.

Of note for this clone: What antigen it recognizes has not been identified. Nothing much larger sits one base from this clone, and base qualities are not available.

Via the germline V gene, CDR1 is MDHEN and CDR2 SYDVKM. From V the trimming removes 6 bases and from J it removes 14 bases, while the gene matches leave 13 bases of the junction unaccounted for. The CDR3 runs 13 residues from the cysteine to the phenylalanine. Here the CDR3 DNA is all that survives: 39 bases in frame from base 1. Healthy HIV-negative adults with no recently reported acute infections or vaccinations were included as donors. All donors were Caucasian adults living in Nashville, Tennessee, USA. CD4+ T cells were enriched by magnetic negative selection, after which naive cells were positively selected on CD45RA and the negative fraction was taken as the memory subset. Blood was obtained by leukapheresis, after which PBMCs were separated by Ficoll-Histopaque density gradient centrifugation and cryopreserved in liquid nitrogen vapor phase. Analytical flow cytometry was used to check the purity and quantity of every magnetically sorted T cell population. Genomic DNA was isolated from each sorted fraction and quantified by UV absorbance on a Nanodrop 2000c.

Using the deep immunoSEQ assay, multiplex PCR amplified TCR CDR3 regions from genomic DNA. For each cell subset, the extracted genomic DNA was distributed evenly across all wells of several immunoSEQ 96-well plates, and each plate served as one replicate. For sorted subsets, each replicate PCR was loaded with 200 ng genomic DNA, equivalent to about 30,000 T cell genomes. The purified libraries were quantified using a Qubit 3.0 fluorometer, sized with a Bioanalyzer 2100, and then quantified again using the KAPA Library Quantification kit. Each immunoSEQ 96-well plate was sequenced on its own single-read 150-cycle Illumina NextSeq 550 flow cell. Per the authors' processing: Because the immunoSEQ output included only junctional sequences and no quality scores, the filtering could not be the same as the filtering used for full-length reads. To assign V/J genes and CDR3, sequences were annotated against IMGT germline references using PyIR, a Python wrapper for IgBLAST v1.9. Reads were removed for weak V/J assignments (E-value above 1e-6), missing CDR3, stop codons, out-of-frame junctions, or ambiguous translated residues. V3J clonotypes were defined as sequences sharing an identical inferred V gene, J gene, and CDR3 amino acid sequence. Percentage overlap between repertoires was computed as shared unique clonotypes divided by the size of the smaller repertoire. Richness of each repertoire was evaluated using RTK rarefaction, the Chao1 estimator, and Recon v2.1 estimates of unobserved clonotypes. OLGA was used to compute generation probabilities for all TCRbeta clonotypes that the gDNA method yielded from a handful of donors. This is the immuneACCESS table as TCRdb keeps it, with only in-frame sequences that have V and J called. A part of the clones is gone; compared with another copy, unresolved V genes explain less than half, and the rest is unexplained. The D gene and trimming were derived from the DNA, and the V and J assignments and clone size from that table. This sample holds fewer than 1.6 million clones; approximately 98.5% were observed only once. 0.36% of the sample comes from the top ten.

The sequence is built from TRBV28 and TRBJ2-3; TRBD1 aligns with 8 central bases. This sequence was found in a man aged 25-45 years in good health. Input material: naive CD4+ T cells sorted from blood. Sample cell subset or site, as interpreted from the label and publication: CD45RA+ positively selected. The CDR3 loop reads CASSRTGPYRWYF. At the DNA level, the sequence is TGTGCCAGCAGCAGGACAGGGCCGTATAGGTGGTATTTT.